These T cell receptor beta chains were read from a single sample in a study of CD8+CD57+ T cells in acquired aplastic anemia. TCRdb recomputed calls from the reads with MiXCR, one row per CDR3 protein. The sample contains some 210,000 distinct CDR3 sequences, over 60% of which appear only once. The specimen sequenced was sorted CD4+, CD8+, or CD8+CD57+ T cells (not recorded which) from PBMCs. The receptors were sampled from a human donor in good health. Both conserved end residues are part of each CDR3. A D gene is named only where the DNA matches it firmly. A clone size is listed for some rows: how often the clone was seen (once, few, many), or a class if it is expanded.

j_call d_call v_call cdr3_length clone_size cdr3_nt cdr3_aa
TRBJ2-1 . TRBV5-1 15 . TGCGCCAGCAGCTGGCAGGGGGGACCCTACAATGAGCAGTTCTTC CASSWQGGPYNEQFF
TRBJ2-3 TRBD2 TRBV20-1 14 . TGCAGTGCTTGGACTAGCGGGAGGGCCGTGACGCAGTATTTT CSAWTSGRAVTQYF
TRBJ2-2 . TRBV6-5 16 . TGTGCCAGCAGGGAGGCAGGGACGCCGAACACCGGGGAGCTGTTTTTT CASREAGTPNTGELFF
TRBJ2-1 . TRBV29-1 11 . TGCAGCGTGGACAGTTACAATGAGCAGTTCTTC CSVDSYNEQFF
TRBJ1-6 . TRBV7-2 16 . TGTGCCAGCAGCTTGAATTCTCCGACCACGAATTCACCCCTCCACTTT CASSLNSPTTNSPLHF
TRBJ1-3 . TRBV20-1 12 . TGCAGTGCTAGAGATCAGGACCACACCATATATTTT CSARDQDHTIYF
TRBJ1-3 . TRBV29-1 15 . TGCAGCGTTACCCATACGTCAAGCTCCGGAAACACCATATATTTT CSVTHTSSSGNTIYF
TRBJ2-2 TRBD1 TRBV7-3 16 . TGTGCCAGCAGCTCGTCCGGGACAGCACCGACCGGGGAGCTGTTTTTT CASSSSGTAPTGELFF
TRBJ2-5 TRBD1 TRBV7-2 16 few TGTGCCAGCAGCTTGGTAAGACAGGGACCAGGAGAGACCCAGTACTTC CASSLVRQGPGETQYF
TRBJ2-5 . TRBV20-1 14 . TGCAGTGCTCTTAACGTAGGGGGAGTGGATACGCATTACTTC CSALNVGGVDTHYF
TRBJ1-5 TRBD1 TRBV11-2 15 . TGTGCCAGCAGCTGGGGGACAGGGATTAATCAGCCCCAGCATTTT CASSWGTGINQPQHF
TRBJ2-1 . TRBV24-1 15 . TGTGCCACCAGTGAGGGGTTCCCGCCCTACAATGAGCAGTTCTTC CATSEGFPPYNEQFF
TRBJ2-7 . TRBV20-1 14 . TGCAGTGCCAGCCCCCAGGTGAGCTCCTACGAGCAGTACTTC CSASPQVSSYEQYF
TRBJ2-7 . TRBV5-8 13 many TGTGCCAGCAGCTTTATGCCCTCGGCCGAGCAGTACTTC CASSFMPSAEQYF
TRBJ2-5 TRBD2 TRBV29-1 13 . TGCAGCGTCGGGACTAGCGGACAAGAGACCCAGTACTTC CSVGTSGQETQYF
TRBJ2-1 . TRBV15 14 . TGTGCCACCAGCAGAGATAGGGGCTCTAGAGAGCAGTTCTTC CATSRDRGSREQFF
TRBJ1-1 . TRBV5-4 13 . TGTGCCAGCAGGGGGGGCGGAGGCACTGAAGCTTTCTTT CASRGGGGTEAFF
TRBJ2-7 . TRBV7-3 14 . TGTGCCAGCAGCTTAGGGGGGGCCCTCTTCGAGCAGTGCTTC CASSLGGALFEQCF
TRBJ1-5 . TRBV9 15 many TGTGCCAGCAGCGTAGACGGAGGTCTAAATCAGCCCCAGCATTTT CASSVDGGLNQPQHF
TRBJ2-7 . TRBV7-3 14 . TGTGCCAGCAGCCTAGGCCCGGGACCGACCGAGCAGTACTTC CASSLGPGPTEQYF
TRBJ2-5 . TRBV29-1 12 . TGCAGCGTTACAGGGAAGGGCGAGACCCAGTACTTC CSVTGKGETQYF
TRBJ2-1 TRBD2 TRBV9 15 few TGTGCCAGCAGCCCTGGGACTAGCGGGGGACATGAGCAGTTCTTC CASSPGTSGGHEQFF
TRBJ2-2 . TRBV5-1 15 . TGCGCCAGCAGCTTGGCGGGCAGGGCGGACGGGGAGCTGTTTTTT CASSLAGRADGELFF
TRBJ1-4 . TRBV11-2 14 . TGTGCCAGCAGCTTTCGCCGGGTAGGAGAAAAACTGTTTTTT CASSFRRVGEKLFF
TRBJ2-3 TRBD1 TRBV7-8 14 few TGTGCCAGCTCGGACAGGGAATGGGCAGATACGCAGTATTTT CASSDREWADTQYF
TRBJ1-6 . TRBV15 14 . TGTGCCACCAGTCCCGTTTCCTATAATTCACCCCTCCACTTT CATSPVSYNSPLHF
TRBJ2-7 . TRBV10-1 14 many TGCGCCAGCAGTGAGTCCAGGGGTTCCTACGAGCAGTACTTC CASSESRGSYEQYF
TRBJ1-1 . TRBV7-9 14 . TGTGCCAGCAGCTTAGACAGGGAAGGCACTGAAGCTTTCTTT CASSLDREGTEAFF
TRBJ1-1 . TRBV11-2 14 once TGTGCCAGCAGCTTTCTTGGGGTTGGCACTGAAGCTTTCTTT CASSFLGVGTEAFF
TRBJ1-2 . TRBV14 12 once TGTGCCAGCAGCCAAGCACAGGGCGAAAACACCTTC CASSQAQGENTF
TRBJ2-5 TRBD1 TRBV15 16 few TGTGCCACCAGCAGGATTACCGGGACAGGGGGAGAGACCCAGTACTTC CATSRITGTGGETQYF
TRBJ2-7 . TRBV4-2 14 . TGTGCCAGCAGTCCCCCGAGCAGGGGGGTCGAGCAGTACTTC CASSPPSRGVEQYF
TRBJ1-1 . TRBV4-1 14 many TGCGCCAGCAGCCAAGTCGTGGATTATGGTGAAGCTTTCTTT CASSQVVDYGEAFF
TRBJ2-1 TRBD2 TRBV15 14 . TGTGCCACCAGGAAGGCGGGAGAAGACAATGAGCAGTTCTTC CATRKAGEDNEQFF
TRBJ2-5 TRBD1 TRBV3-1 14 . TGTGCCAGCAGCCACGGGACAGGGTACGAGACCCAGTACTTC CASSHGTGYETQYF
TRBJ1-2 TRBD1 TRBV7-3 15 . TGTGCCAGCAGTGAGCCATGGGACAGGGCGAATGGCTACACCTTC CASSEPWDRANGYTF
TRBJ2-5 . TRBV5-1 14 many TGCGCCAGCAGTCGGTCGGCAGGGACGGAGACCCAGTACTTC CASSRSAGTETQYF
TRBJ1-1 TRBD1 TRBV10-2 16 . TGCGCCAGCAGTGAGGTGGCAGGGGGACGTGGCACTGAAGCTTTCTTT CASSEVAGGRGTEAFF
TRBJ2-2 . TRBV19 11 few TGTGCCAGTAAAGGAGCGTGGGAGCTGTTTTTT CASKGAWELFF
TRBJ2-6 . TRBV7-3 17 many TGTGCCAGCAGCCCCAGTGAGGGCCCATCTGGGGCCAACGTCCTGACTTTC CASSPSEGPSGANVLTF
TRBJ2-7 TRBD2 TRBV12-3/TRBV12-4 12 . TGTGCCCTATCTCTCCCGGGGGGCGAGCAGTACTTC CALSLPGGEQYF